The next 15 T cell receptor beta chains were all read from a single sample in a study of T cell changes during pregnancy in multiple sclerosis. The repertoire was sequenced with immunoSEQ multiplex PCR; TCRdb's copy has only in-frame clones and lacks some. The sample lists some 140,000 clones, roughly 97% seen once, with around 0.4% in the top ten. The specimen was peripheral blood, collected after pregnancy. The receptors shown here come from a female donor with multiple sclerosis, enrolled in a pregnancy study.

As DNA, the CDR3 is TGTGCCAGTACGCGGCGGTCAACTAATGAAAAACTGTTTTTT. It yields the protein CASTRRSTNEKLFF. This chain connects TRBV19 to TRBJ1-4; no clear D gene. The CDR3 is made up of 14 amino acids. CDR1 and CDR2 (germline): LNHDA, SQIVND (reference sequence). Deletions cut 7 bases from V and 0 bases from J, with 9 bases between. The full variable domain, with the rest looked up from reference TRBV19 and TRBJ1-4, is DGGITQSPKYLFRKEGQNVTLSCEQNLNHDAMYWYRQDPGQGLRLIYYSQIVNDFQKGDIAEGYSVSREKKESFPLTVTSAQKNPTAFYLCASTRRSTNEKLFFGSGTQLSVL.

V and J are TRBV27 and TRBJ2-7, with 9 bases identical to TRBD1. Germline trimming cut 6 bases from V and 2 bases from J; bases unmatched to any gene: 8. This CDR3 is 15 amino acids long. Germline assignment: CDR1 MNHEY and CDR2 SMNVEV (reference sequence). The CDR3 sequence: CASRTPGQGPYEQYF. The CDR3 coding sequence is TGTGCCAGCAGAACCCCGGGACAGGGACCCTACGAGCAGTACTTC.

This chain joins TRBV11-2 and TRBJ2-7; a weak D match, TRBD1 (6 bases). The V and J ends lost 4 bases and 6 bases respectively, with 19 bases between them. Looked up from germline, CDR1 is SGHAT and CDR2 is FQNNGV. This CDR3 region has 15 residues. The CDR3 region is CASSSWDKSSGEQYF. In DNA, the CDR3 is TGTGCCAGCAGCTCCTGGGACAAGTCCTCCGGCGAGCAGTACTTC.

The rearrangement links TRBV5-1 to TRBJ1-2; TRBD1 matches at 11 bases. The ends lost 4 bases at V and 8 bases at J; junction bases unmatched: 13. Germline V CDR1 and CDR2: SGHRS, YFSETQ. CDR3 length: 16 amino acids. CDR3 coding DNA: TGCGCCAGCAGCCCGAACACCGGGACAGGGGGAGGGGGCTACACCTTC. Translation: CASSPNTGTGGGGYTF.

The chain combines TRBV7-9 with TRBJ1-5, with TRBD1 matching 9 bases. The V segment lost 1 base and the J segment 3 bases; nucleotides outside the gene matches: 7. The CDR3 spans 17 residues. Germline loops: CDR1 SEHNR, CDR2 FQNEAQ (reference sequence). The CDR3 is CASSLGGGQGSNQPQHF. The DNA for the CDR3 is TGTGCCAGCAGCTTAGGGGGGGGACAGGGCTCCAATCAGCCCCAGCATTTT.

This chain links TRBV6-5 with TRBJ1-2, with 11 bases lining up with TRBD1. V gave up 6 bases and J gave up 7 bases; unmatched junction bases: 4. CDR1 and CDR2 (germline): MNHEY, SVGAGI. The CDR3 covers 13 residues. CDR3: CASRDRGLSGYTF. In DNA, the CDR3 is TGTGCCAGCAGGGACAGGGGGCTCAGTGGCTACACCTTC.

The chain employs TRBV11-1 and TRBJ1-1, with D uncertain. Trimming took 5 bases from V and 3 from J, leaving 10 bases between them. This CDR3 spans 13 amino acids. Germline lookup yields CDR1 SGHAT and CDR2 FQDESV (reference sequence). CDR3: CASSRGWDTEAFF. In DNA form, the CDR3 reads TGTGCCAGCAGCCGAGGGTGGGACACTGAAGCTTTCTTT.

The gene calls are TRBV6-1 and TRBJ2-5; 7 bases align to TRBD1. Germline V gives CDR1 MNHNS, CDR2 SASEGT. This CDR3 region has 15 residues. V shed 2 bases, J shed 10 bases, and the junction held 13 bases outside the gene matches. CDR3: CASSEKRVTGMIQYF. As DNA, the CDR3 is TGTGCCAGCAGTGAAAAGAGGGTGACAGGGATGATCCAGTACTTC.

The CDR3 coding sequence is TGTGCCAGCAGCCCCCAGGGGGGACCCACCGGGGAGCTGTTTTTT. Amino acid sequence: CASSPQGGPTGELFF. V and J are TRBV11-2 and TRBJ2-2; possibly TRBD1 for D (7 bases). This CDR3 region has 15 residues. The germline V gene has CDR1 SGHAT and CDR2 FQNNGV. With 5 bases removed from V and 4 bases from J, the gap between germline ends came to 14 bases.

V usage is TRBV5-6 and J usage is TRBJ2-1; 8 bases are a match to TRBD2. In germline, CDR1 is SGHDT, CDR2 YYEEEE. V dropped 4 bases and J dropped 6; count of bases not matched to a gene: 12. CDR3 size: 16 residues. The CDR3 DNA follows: TGTGCCAGCAGCGACGCCGTCAGCGGGAGTTTCAATGAGCAGTTCTTC. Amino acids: CASSDAVSGSFNEQFF. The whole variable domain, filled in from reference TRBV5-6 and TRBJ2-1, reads DAGVTQSPTHLIKTRGQQVTLRCSPKSGHDTVSWYQQALGQGPQFIFQYYEEEERQRGNFPDRFSGHQFPNYSSELNVNALLLGDSALYLCASSDAVSGSFNEQFFGPGTRLTVL.

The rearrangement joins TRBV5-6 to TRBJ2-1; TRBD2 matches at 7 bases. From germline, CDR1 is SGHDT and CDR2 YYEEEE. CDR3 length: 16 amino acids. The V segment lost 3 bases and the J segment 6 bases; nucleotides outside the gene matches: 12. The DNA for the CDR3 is TGTGCCAGCAGCTGGGGGACTATAGCAGGTTCCAATGAGCAGTTCTTC. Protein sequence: CASSWGTIAGSNEQFF.

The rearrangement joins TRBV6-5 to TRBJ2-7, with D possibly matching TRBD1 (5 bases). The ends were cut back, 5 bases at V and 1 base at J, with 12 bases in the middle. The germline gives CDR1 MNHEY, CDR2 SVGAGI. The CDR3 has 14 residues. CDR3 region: CASSRTTGSYEQYF. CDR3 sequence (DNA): TGTGCCAGCAGTCGAACCACAGGATCCTACGAGCAGTACTTC.

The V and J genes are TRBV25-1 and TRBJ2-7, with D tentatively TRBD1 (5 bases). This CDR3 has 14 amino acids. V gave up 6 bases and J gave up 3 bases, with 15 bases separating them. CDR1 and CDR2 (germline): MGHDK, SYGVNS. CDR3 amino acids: CASREPGAIYEQYF. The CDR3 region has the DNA TGTGCCAGCAGAGAGCCTGGGGCAATCTACGAGCAGTACTTC.

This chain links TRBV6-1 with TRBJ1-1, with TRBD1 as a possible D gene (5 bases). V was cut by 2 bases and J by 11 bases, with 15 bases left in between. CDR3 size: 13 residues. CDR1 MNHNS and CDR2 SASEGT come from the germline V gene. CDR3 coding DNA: TGTGCCAGCAGTGAACAGGTCGGGGGGGACGCTTTCTTT. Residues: CASSEQVGGDAFF.

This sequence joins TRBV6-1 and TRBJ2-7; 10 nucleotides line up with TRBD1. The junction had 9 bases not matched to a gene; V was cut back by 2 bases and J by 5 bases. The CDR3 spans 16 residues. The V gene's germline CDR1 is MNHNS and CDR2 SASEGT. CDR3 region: CASSETGGDRGDEQYF. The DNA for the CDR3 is TGTGCCAGCAGTGAAACCGGGGGGGACAGGGGCGACGAGCAGTACTTC.